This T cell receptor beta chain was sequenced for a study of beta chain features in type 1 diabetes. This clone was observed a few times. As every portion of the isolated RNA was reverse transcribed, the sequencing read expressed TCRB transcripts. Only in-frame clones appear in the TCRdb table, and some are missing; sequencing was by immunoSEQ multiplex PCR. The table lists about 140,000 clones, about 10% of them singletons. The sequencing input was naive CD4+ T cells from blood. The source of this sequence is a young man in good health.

The CDR3: CASSWDRGFNQPQHF. The DNA for the CDR3 is TGTGCCAGCAGCTGGGACAGGGGATTCAATCAGCCCCAGCATTTT. The V gene is TRBV6-1, the J gene TRBJ1-5; 10 bases align to TRBD1. J was trimmed by 3 bases and V by 6 bases; bases with no gene match: 5. Germline V gene lookup returns CDR1 MNHNS and CDR2 SASEGT. The CDR3 loop spans 15 amino acids.